The clone carrying this T cell receptor (beta chain) was recorded at least ten times. The germline V gene encodes CDR1 MNHEY and CDR2 SMNVEV (reference sequence). V was shortened by 2 bases and J by 5 bases, with 13 bases between the two germline ends. This CDR3 spans 14 amino acids. These data are taken from a study of T cells in Graves' hyperthyroidism and ophthalmopathy. RNA transcripts provided the source from which TCR beta CDR3 regions were amplified. The TCR CDR3 was amplified in a first-round RT-PCR using the HTBI primer set. MiXCR, run by TCRdb on the multiplex PCR reads, gives a single entry per CDR3 protein. In the table there are about 350,000 distinct CDR3 sequences, roughly an eighth of which are singletons.

The sequenced material came from blood. The chain couples TRBV27 to TRBJ2-7; perhaps TRBD2 as D (5 bases). This TCR was sampled from a woman aged 40 to 50 with Graves' ophthalmopathy. The CDR3 sequence is CASSLRDLAHEQYF. CDR3 in DNA: TGTGCCAGCAGTTTACGGGATTTAGCCCACGAGCAGTACTTC.